Below, 21 T cell receptor beta chains from the same sample are listed, as sequenced in a study of control samples from healthy donors and cancer patients. Assay: immunoSEQ multiplex PCR; the TCRdb copy retains only in-frame clones and omits some. This table holds 150,000 or so clones, 93% found once. Material for sequencing was blood. These TCRs come from a man younger than 35 in good health.

The chain links TRBV6-1 to TRBJ1-1; D is ambiguous. V lost 4 bases, J lost 1 base, and 16 bases lay in between. Germline V gene data show CDR1 as MNHNS and CDR2 as SASEGT. This CDR3 comprises 16 residues. CDR3 sequence reads: CASSVLVKQPNTEAFF. The CDR3 DNA reads as TGTGCCAGCAGTGTATTGGTAAAGCAACCGAACACTGAAGCTTTCTTT.

V gene TRBV5-8 combines with J gene TRBJ1-1; D gene ambiguous. With 2 bases removed from V and 12 bases from J, the gap between germline ends came to 8 bases. This CDR3 is 10 amino acids long. Germline assignment: CDR1 SGHTS and CDR2 YDEGEE. This CDR3 reads CASSFLASFF. CDR3 sequence (DNA): TGTGCCAGCAGCTTTCTAGCTTCTTTCTTT. The complete variable domain, with remaining parts taken from reference TRBV5-8 and TRBJ1-1, reads EAGVTQSPTHLIKTRGQQATLRCSPISGHTSVYWYQQALGLGLQFLLWYDEGEERNRGNFPPRFSGRQFPNYSSELNVNALELEDSALYLCASSFLASFFGQGTRLTVV.

CDR3 protein: CASSAPSGGTDTQYF. DNA of the CDR3: TGTGCCAGCAGTGCCCCTAGCGGGGGCACAGATACGCAGTATTTT. V and J are TRBV25-1 and TRBJ2-3; 9 positions agree with TRBD2. V shed 4 bases and J 1 base; nucleotides not matched to a gene: 3. In germline, CDR1 is MGHDK, CDR2 SYGVNS. The CDR3 length is 15 residues.

This rearrangement joins TRBV5-1 to TRBJ2-1; a possible D gene is TRBD2 (6 bases). V lost 4 bases, J lost 2 bases, and 19 bases lay in between. The CDR3 totals 17 residues. CDR1 and CDR2 (germline): SGHRS, YFSETQ. This CDR3 reads CASSPYGTQHPYNEQFF. The DNA of the CDR3 is TGCGCCAGCAGCCCTTACGGGACTCAACACCCCTACAATGAGCAGTTCTTC.

This chain connects TRBV3-1 (or the pseudogene TRBV3-2) to TRBJ1-5, with D possibly TRBD1 on 6 matching bases. V was clipped by 4 bases and J by 3 bases, with 10 bases between them. The CDR3 has 14 amino acids. In germline, CDR1 is LGHDT, CDR2 YNNKEL (reference sequence). CDR3 in DNA: TGTGCCAGCAGCCTTGGGACATTCAATCAGCCCCAGCATTTT. Protein sequence: CASSLGTFNQPQHF.

The V and J genes are TRBV7-8 and TRBJ1-1, with TRBD1 as a possible D gene (6 bases). This CDR3 region has 14 residues. V lost 5 bases and J lost 1, with 11 bases in between. Germline CDR1 is SGHVS and CDR2 is FQNEAQ. This CDR3 reads CASSPNRENTEAFF. CDR3 DNA sequence: TGTGCCAGCAGCCCAAACAGGGAGAACACTGAAGCTTTCTTT.

The rearrangement links TRBV29-1 to TRBJ1-4; TRBD1 is a possible D gene (5 bases). Germline values: CDR1 SQVTM, CDR2 ANQGSEA. The CDR3 is 13 residues long. V was shortened by 5 bases and J by 5 bases, with 12 bases between the two germline ends. The CDR3 region is CSVFGTENEKLFF. CDR3 DNA: TGCAGCGTTTTCGGGACGGAGAATGAAAAACTGTTTTTT.

This clone was detected once. V is TRBV9 and J is TRBJ2-3, with 15 bases fitting TRBD2. The V gene's germline CDR1 is SGDLS and CDR2 YYNGEE. Unmatched junction bases numbered 2, after V lost 0 bases and J lost 6 bases. The CDR3 is 16 amino acids. The CDR3 nucleotides are TGTGCCAGCAGCGTAGGGGGGACTAGCGGGAGGGATACGCAGTATTTT. Protein: CASSVGGTSGRDTQYF.

V and J are TRBV4-2 and TRBJ2-3; TRBD1 aligns across 12 bases. The junction had 6 bases not matched to a gene; V was cut back by 1 base and J by 7 bases. The CDR3 spans 16 residues. Germline CDR1 and CDR2: LGHNA and YNFKEQ. DNA of the CDR3: TGTGCCAGCAGCCAAGCCGGGGACAGGGGGCTCAATACGCAGTATTTT. The encoded protein is CASSQAGDRGLNTQYF.

The gene calls are TRBV25-1 and TRBJ2-7; perhaps TRBD2 as D (5 bases). The CDR3 is 11 residues long. Trimming left V 6 bases short and J 2 bases short, with 5 bases between. Germline V gene sequence: CDR1 MGHDK, CDR2 SYGVNS. The CDR3 reads CASSGTYEQYF. Here the CDR3 DNA reads TGTGCCAGCAGCGGGACCTACGAGCAGTACTTC.

This clone was recorded only once. The rearrangement joins TRBV19 to TRBJ1-2; D unclear. Trimming took off 1 base at V and 8 bases at J, with 17 bases between the two ends. Germline CDR1 and CDR2: LNHDA and SQIVND (reference sequence). This CDR3 is built from 15 residues. The CDR3 coding sequence is TGTGCCAGTAGTATAGGGGGTAGCCACGGCTGGGGCTACACCTTC. Translating gives CASSIGGSHGWGYTF.

The V call is TRBV7-2, the J call TRBJ2-5; possible D gene TRBD1, 5 bases. V lost 2 bases, J lost 9 bases, and 22 bases lay in between. Per the germline V gene, CDR1 is SGHTA and CDR2 is FQGNSA. CDR3 length: 16 residues. The CDR3: CASSLSARGALGAQYF. CDR3 sequence (DNA): TGTGCCAGCAGCTTAAGCGCACGTGGGGCTCTAGGGGCCCAGTACTTC.

The chain has TRBV21-1 and TRBJ2-2; no DNA check was done on the table's D call, TRBD1. TRBV21-1 is a pseudogene. CDR3 length: 16 residues. In nucleotides, the CDR3 is TGTGCCAGCAGCAAAGGCTCAGGGGGTTACACCGGGGAGCTGTTTTTT. Amino acids: CASSKGSGGYTGELFF.

The chain employs TRBV27 and TRBJ1-5; D remains unclear. Germline CDR1 and CDR2: MNHEY and SMNVEV (reference sequence). The CDR3 contains 15 residues. Trimming cost V 4 bases and J 0 bases, with 10 bases left between them. The CDR3 DNA reads TGTGCCAGCAGTTCCCGAGGCTATAGCAATCAGCCCCAGCATTTT. This translates into CASSSRGYSNQPQHF.

This rearrangement joins TRBV10-3 to TRBJ1-1, with D tentatively TRBD1 (6 bases). V lost 6 bases and J lost 3, with 17 bases in between. This CDR3 is built from 15 residues. Germline CDR1 is ENHRY and CDR2 is SYGVKD. CDR3 DNA sequence: TGTGCCATCAGACCCGGGGCAGGGGAGGACACTGAAGCTTTCTTT. This sequence encodes CAIRPGAGEDTEAFF.

The chain joins TRBV5-1 to TRBJ1-6; D gene ambiguous. CDR1 and CDR2 (germline): SGHRS, YFSETQ. The CDR3 extends over 14 amino acids. Trimming took 6 bases from V and 9 from J, leaving 16 bases between them. The CDR3 sequence is CASKRGMFSSPLHF. The DNA for the CDR3 is TGCGCCAGCAAAAGAGGAATGTTCTCTTCACCCCTCCACTTT.

The rearrangement joins TRBV3-1 (or the pseudogene TRBV3-2) to TRBJ2-5, with 11 bases lining up with TRBD2. Trimming took 7 bases from V and 4 from J; bases not matched to a gene: 8. CDR1 and CDR2 from the germline V gene are LGHDT and YNNKEL (reference sequence). This CDR3 spans 15 amino acids. The CDR3 protein is CASTPGLAVRETQYF. The CDR3 DNA sequence: TGTGCCAGCACCCCGGGACTAGCGGTGCGAGAGACCCAGTACTTC.

The gene calls are TRBV27 and TRBJ2-1, with 9 bases lining up with TRBD2. The junction had 4 bases not matched to a gene; V was cut back by 4 bases and J by 3 bases. This CDR3 is 15 amino acids long. Germline V gene data show CDR1 as MNHEY and CDR2 as SMNVEV (reference sequence). The DNA of the CDR3 is TGTGCCAGCAGTTATAGCGGGAGTGGCTACAATGAGCAGTTCTTC. Its protein product is CASSYSGSGYNEQFF.

The V and J genes are TRBV2 and TRBJ1-6; D not resolved. Germline V gene sequence: CDR1 SNHLY, CDR2 FYNNEI. This CDR3 has 15 residues. The germline V and J ends were trimmed by 1 base and 9 bases, with 13 bases remaining between them. This CDR3 is CASSEGEGLRSPLHF. The CDR3 DNA reads TGTGCCAGCAGTGAAGGGGAGGGCTTACGTTCACCCCTCCACTTT. The complete variable domain, with remaining parts taken from reference TRBV2 and TRBJ1-6, reads EPEVTQTPSHQVTQMGQEVILRCVPISNHLYFYWYRQILGQKVEFLVSFYNNEISEKSEIFDDQFSVERPDGSNFTLKIRSTKLEDSAMYFCASSEGEGLRSPLHFGNGTRLTVT.

This clone was detected once. CDR3: CAWSSRALGYTF. The CDR3, as DNA: TGTGCCTGGTCCTCGAGGGCCCTCGGCTACACCTTC. V is TRBV30 and J is TRBJ1-2; D gene unclear. Trimming took 5 bases from V and 8 from J, leaving 15 bases between them. From germline, CDR1 is GTSNPN and CDR2 SVGIG (reference sequence). CDR3 length equals 12 residues.

The chain combines TRBV30 with TRBJ2-7; no reliable D call. Germline CDR1 and CDR2: GTSNPN and SVGIG (reference sequence). This CDR3 comprises 11 residues. V was trimmed by 1 base and J by 1 base, leaving 2 bases between them. In DNA form, the CDR3 reads TGTGCCTGGAGTGCATCCTACGAGCAGTACTTC. It is translated as CAWSASYEQYF.